This entry lists 32 T cell receptor beta chains sequenced from one sample in a study of vaccination effects on CD4 cells after COVID-19 (dated 2022 in TCRdb). No antigen has been assigned to these receptors. The ViraFEST assay stimulated PBMC with viral peptide pools and then used TCR sequencing to identify antigen-specific CD4+ T cell clonotypes by expansion. After less than eleven days of culture, CD4+ T cells were isolated with the EasySep CD4+ T cell isolation kit. The absence of prior SARS-CoV-2 infection in healthy vaccine recipients was confirmed by negative nucleocapsid antibodies before and after vaccination. The protocol used for the library was the immunoSEQ multiplex PCR assay. Imported from immuneACCESS, the table was reduced by TCRdb to in-frame sequences with V and J called. These copies leave out some clones; in studies compared against another copy, an unresolved V gene accounts for under half, and the cause of the remainder is not known. Counted in this sample were about 73,000 clones; more than 60% of them appeared once. The ten largest clones add up to over 9.5% of the sample.

The material sequenced was CD4+ T cells from PBMCs cultured with SARS-CoV-2 spike peptides, taken before COVID-19 vaccination. This specimen's cell subset or site label, interpreted: SARS-CoV-2 spike overlapping peptide pool stimulation. Receptors originate from a human donor who received a COVID-19 vaccine.

The V and J genes are TRBV7-8 and TRBJ1-2, with D hard to call. CDR3 length equals 15 residues. Trimming removed 5 bases from V and 1 base from J, with 14 bases in between. Germline V CDR1 and CDR2: SGHVS, FQNEAQ. CDR3 in amino acids: CASSPRESDNYGYTF. CDR3 nucleotides: TGTGCCAGCAGCCCCCGGGAGTCCGATAACTATGGCTACACCTTC.

The chain combines TRBV28 with TRBJ1-1; no definite D call. The CDR3 has 9 residues. From germline, CDR1 is MDHEN and CDR2 SYDVKM. V gave up 8 bases and J gave up 3 bases, with 1 base separating them. CDR3: CASHTEAFF. Written as DNA, the CDR3 is TGTGCCAGCCACACTGAAGCTTTCTTT.

The chain carries TRBV6-5 and TRBJ1-1; possibly TRBD1 for D (5 bases). The CDR3 has 11 amino acids. Germline V gene data show CDR1 as MNHEY and CDR2 as SVGAGI. The V end lost 10 bases, the J end lost 4 bases, and 10 bases lay between the germline ends. The CDR3 DNA sequence: TGTGCCACCAAGGGGAGCACTGAAGCTTTCTTT. It translates to CATKGSTEAFF.

This clone was found a few times. The genes are TRBV2 and TRBJ1-5; weak D call: TRBD1 (5 bases). V shed 6 bases and J shed 3 bases, with 15 bases lying between them. This CDR3 has 15 residues. Germline CDR1 is SNHLY and CDR2 is FYNNEI. The CDR3 region has the DNA TGTGCCAGCAGAGGGATCAAGGGGAACAATCAGCCCCAGCATTTT. Protein sequence: CASRGIKGNNQPQHF.

The chain combines TRBV5-1 with TRBJ2-2; D remains unclear. Germline V gene data show CDR1 as SGHRS and CDR2 as YFSETQ. With 4 bases removed from V and 2 bases from J, the gap between germline ends came to 12 bases. The CDR3 runs 15 residues. CDR3 in amino acids: CASSDTYQNTGELFF. The DNA of the CDR3 is TGCGCCAGCAGCGACACCTACCAAAACACCGGGGAGCTGTTTTTT.

The chain is built from TRBV7-2 and TRBJ1-2, with D possibly matching TRBD1 (5 bases). CDR3 size: 14 residues. Trimming cost V 4 bases and J 4 bases, with 13 bases left between them. From germline, CDR1 is SGHTA and CDR2 FQGNSA. CDR3 loop: CASSSGAGFYGYTF. The CDR3 nucleotides read TGTGCCAGCAGCTCTGGGGCAGGGTTCTATGGCTACACCTTC.

This chain joins TRBV5-1 and TRBJ1-6, with 8 positions matching TRBD1. The CDR3 consists of 15 residues. Germline CDR1 SGHRS, CDR2 YFSETQ. V shed 4 bases, J shed 9 bases, and the junction held 9 bases outside the gene matches. CDR3 protein: CASSPRTGNGSPLHF. CDR3 nucleotide sequence: TGCGCCAGCAGCCCCCGGACAGGGAACGGTTCACCCCTCCACTTT.

The chain carries TRBV28 and TRBJ1-3; no definite D call. V lost 1 base and J lost 0, with 10 bases in between. CDR3 length: 16 amino acids. The germline V gene encodes CDR1 MDHEN and CDR2 SYDVKM. The CDR3 here is CASSLFRLLSGNTIYF. The CDR3 DNA sequence: TGTGCCAGCAGTTTATTTAGACTACTCTCTGGAAACACCATATATTTT. The whole variable domain, filled in from reference TRBV28 and TRBJ1-3, reads DVKVTQSSRYLVKRTGEKVFLECVQDMDHENMFWYRQDPGLGLRLIYFSYDVKMKEKGDIPEGYSVSREKKERFSLILESASTNQTSMYLCASSLFRLLSGNTIYFGEGSWLTVV.

The chain joins TRBV9 to TRBJ1-2; maybe TRBD1 (5 bases). Germline V CDR1 and CDR2: SGDLS, YYNGEE. CDR3 length equals 12 residues. Trimming stripped 7 bases from V and 2 bases from J, with 9 bases between. CDR3 DNA sequence: TGTGCCAGCGGGGGGGGAAACTATGGCTACACCTTC. This translates into CASGGGNYGYTF.

The CDR3 nucleotides read TGCGCCAGCAGCACGGGGGGGACTACGGGAAATGAGCAGTTCTTC. This translates into CASSTGGTTGNEQFF. The chain couples TRBV5-1 to TRBJ2-1, with TRBD2 matching 8 bases. Trimming took 4 bases from V and 7 from J; bases not matched to a gene: 10. The CDR3 is 15 amino acids. Germline CDR1 and CDR2: SGHRS and YFSETQ.

V is TRBV11-2 and J is TRBJ1-1; no reliable D call. This CDR3 is 14 amino acids long. V was trimmed by 1 base and J by 1 base, leaving 7 bases between them. In germline, CDR1 is SGHAT, CDR2 FQNNGV. Here the CDR3 reads CASSLGDPNTEAFF. CDR3 coding DNA: TGTGCCAGCAGCTTAGGGGATCCGAACACTGAAGCTTTCTTT.

The CDR3 here is CASSRSGETQYF. In nucleotides, the CDR3 is TGTGCCAGCAGTAGGTCTGGGGAGACCCAGTACTTC. The V gene is TRBV2, the J gene TRBJ2-5; D not resolved. CDR3 size: 12 residues. CDR1 SNHLY and CDR2 FYNNEI come from the germline V gene. Trimming left V 5 bases short and J 5 bases short, with 9 bases between.

This chain uses TRBV6-5 with TRBJ1-6, with D tentatively TRBD1 (6 bases). V was pared by 4 bases and J by 6 bases, with 16 bases between. Germline CDR1 MNHEY, CDR2 SVGAGI. The CDR3 extends over 16 amino acids. CDR3 bases: TGTGCCAGCAGTTCCCAAGGGGGAAGGGGTAATTCACCCCTCCACTTT. It translates to CASSSQGGRGNSPLHF.

This chain links TRBV2 with TRBJ2-5; 12 nucleotides line up with TRBD1. Germline CDR1 and CDR2: SNHLY and FYNNEI. Unmatched junction bases numbered 4, after V lost 6 bases and J lost 5 bases. The CDR3 spans 14 residues. The CDR3 spells CASSGGQGAETQYF. Written as DNA, the CDR3 is TGTGCCAGCAGCGGGGGACAGGGGGCGGAGACCCAGTACTTC.

This chain joins TRBV3-1 (or the pseudogene TRBV3-2) and TRBJ2-3, with D perhaps matching TRBD2 (5 bases). This CDR3 contains 17 residues. Germline loops: CDR1 LGHDT, CDR2 YNNKEL (reference sequence). V dropped 3 bases and J dropped 3 bases, with 19 bases sitting between them. In DNA form, the CDR3 reads TGTGCCAGCAGCCAGGATGTTCCGGGATCGAGGACAGATACGCAGTATTTT. Its translation is CASSQDVPGSRTDTQYF.

This chain links TRBV18 with TRBJ2-5; 12 bases match TRBD1. Germline V CDR1 and CDR2: KGHSH, LQKENI. This CDR3 comprises 18 residues. V shed 3 bases and J 7 bases; nucleotides not matched to a gene: 15. The CDR3 region has the DNA TGTGCCAGCTCACCGACCGGGACAGGGGGCGGAAAAAGAGGGACCCAGTACTTC. Translation: CASSPTGTGGGKRGTQYF.

V is TRBV6-5 and J is TRBJ2-5; D might be TRBD2 (7 bases). The CDR3 is 13 amino acids. V lost 6 bases to trimming and J lost 5 bases, with 13 bases between them. CDR1 is MNHEY, CDR2 SVGAGI, per germline. For the CDR3, the DNA is TGTGCCAGCAGCAGGACTAGGGGGGAGACCCAGTACTTC. It encodes CASSRTRGETQYF.

DNA of the CDR3: TGTGCCAGCAGATCGCCCCTAGCGGGGGGGACCGGGGAGCTGTTTTTT. It is translated as CASRSPLAGGTGELFF. The rearrangement uses TRBV7-2 and TRBJ2-2; 12 bases fit TRBD2. J lost 5 bases, V lost 6 bases, and 7 bases had no gene match. Germline V gives CDR1 SGHTA, CDR2 FQGNSA. The CDR3 is 16 amino acids.

A few counts support this clone. V gene TRBV15 combines with J gene TRBJ1-3; possibly TRBD1 for D (5 bases). From germline, CDR1 is LNHNV and CDR2 YYDKDF (reference sequence). CDR3 length: 16 amino acids. V was cut by 2 bases and J by 2 bases, with 13 bases left in between. As DNA, the CDR3 is TGTGCCACCAGCAGATACGGGGGGTCCGCTGGAAACACCATATATTTT. Its protein product is CATSRYGGSAGNTIYF.

The chain employs TRBV6-6 and TRBJ2-7; D gene uncertain. The ends were cut back, 6 bases at V and 1 base at J, with 7 bases in the middle. The CDR3 contains 12 residues. The germline V gene encodes CDR1 MNHNY and CDR2 SVGAGI (reference sequence). The CDR3 reads CASRGSSYEQYV. For the CDR3, the DNA is TGTGCCAGCAGGGGATCGTCCTACGAGCAGTACGTC.

The rearrangement joins TRBV5-8 to TRBJ2-7; the D is unclear. Germline CDR1 reads SGHTS; CDR2 reads YDEGEE. The CDR3 sequence is 13 residues long. The ends were cut back, 0 bases at V and 4 bases at J, with 8 bases in the middle. The CDR3 bases are TGTGCCAGCAGCTTGGTTCGGGTATACGAGCAGTACGTC. It encodes CASSLVRVYEQYV.

The genes are TRBV18 and TRBJ2-5; TRBD2 might be the D (6 bases). Between the trimmed V and J ends, which lost 1 base and 0 bases, there was a span of 12 bases. Germline V CDR1 and CDR2: KGHSH, LQKENI. The CDR3 has 16 residues. CDR3 region: CASSPRWDSYQETQYF. CDR3 DNA sequence: TGTGCCAGCTCACCACGGTGGGACTCCTACCAAGAGACCCAGTACTTC.

The rearrangement links TRBV5-5 to TRBJ1-6; no reliable D call. V lost 0 bases to trimming and J lost 11 bases, with 12 bases between them. Germline V gene sequence: CDR1 SGHKS, CDR2 YYEKEE (reference sequence). The CDR3 has 14 amino acids. The CDR3 DNA sequence: TGTGCCAGCAGCTTGGAAAGTCTTAGTCCACCCCTCCACTTT. Protein sequence: CASSLESLSPPLHF.

J is TRBJ2-6 and V is TRBV5-1, with D uncertain. Trimming removed 0 bases at V and 0 bases at J, with 7 bases between. The CDR3 runs to 16 residues. Germline loops: CDR1 SGHRS, CDR2 YFSETQ. The CDR3, as DNA: TGCGCCAGCAGCTTGGTGGGGAACTCTGGGGCCAACGTCCTGACTTTC. It encodes CASSLVGNSGANVLTF.

The chain carries TRBV19 and TRBJ1-5, with D unresolved. V was trimmed by 0 bases and J by 5 bases, leaving 5 bases between them. This CDR3 has 13 residues. Germline V CDR1 and CDR2: LNHDA, SQIVND (reference sequence). CDR3 DNA: TGTGCCAGTAGTATAGATATAGATCAGCCCCAGCATTTT. Protein product: CASSIDIDQPQHF.

This clone was counted a few times. This chain links TRBV5-1 with TRBJ2-5; no firm D call. The CDR3 runs 11 residues. V was shortened by 7 bases and J by 5 bases, with 9 bases between the two germline ends. The germline V gene encodes CDR1 SGHRS and CDR2 YFSETQ. In nucleotides, the CDR3 is TGCGCCAGCGCCCTTGGGGAGACCCAGTACTTC. Translating gives CASALGETQYF.

The rearrangement links TRBV2 to TRBJ2-2, with a weak D call TRBD2 (6 bases). V shed 6 bases and J shed 7 bases, with 18 bases lying between them. CDR3 size: 15 residues. The germline V gene has CDR1 SNHLY and CDR2 FYNNEI. In nucleotides, the CDR3 is TGTGCCAGCAGATTCTTGGAGGGAGCTGGCGGGGAGCTGTTTTTT. Translated, it gives CASRFLEGAGGELFF.

The V and J genes are TRBV3-1 (or the pseudogene TRBV3-2) and TRBJ2-1; D gene uncertain. The ends were cut back, 0 bases at V and 8 bases at J, with 11 bases in the middle. The V gene's germline CDR1 is LGHDT and CDR2 YNNKEL (reference sequence). The CDR3 covers 14 residues. CDR3 nucleotide sequence: TGTGCCAGCAGCCAAGAGGCATGGTGGGATGAGCAGTTCTTC. As protein: CASSQEAWWDEQFF.

This clone was seen a handful of times. This chain joins TRBV2 and TRBJ1-2, with 8 positions matching TRBD1. The CDR3 length is 15 residues. Per germline, CDR1 SNHLY and CDR2 FYNNEI. Trimming removed 6 bases from V and 4 bases from J; junction bases left unmatched: 10. The CDR3: CASRPGTGGIYGYTF. The CDR3 DNA sequence: TGTGCCAGCAGGCCTGGGACAGGAGGTATCTATGGCTACACCTTC. Together with reference TRBV2 and TRBJ1-2, the CDR3 gives the full variable domain: EPEVTQTPSHQVTQMGQEVILRCVPISNHLYFYWYRQILGQKVEFLVSFYNNEISEKSEIFDDQFSVERPDGSNFTLKIRSTKLEDSAMYFCASRPGTGGIYGYTFGSGTRLTVV.

The chain has TRBV2 and TRBJ1-2, with TRBD1 matching 9 bases. This CDR3 is 16 amino acids long. Germline V gene lookup returns CDR1 SNHLY and CDR2 FYNNEI. The V gene end was trimmed by 3 bases and the J gene end by 1 base; junction bases not matched to a gene: 6. CDR3 loop: CASSDVGTGRNYGYTF. The CDR3 DNA reads TGTGCCAGCAGTGATGTTGGGACAGGGCGTAACTATGGCTACACCTTC. The whole variable domain, remainder taken from reference TRBV2 and TRBJ1-2, is EPEVTQTPSHQVTQMGQEVILRCVPISNHLYFYWYRQILGQKVEFLVSFYNNEISEKSEIFDDQFSVERPDGSNFTLKIRSTKLEDSAMYFCASSDVGTGRNYGYTFGSGTRLTVV.

The sample holds one count of this clone. The chain employs TRBV5-6 and TRBJ2-7; TRBD1 might be the D (6 bases). CDR3 length: 13 residues. Trimming took 7 bases from V and 2 from J, leaving 13 bases between them. The germline V gene has CDR1 SGHDT and CDR2 YYEEEE. CDR3 sequence: CASSRTVAYEQYV. The CDR3 nucleotides read TGTGCCAGCTCTAGGACAGTGGCCTACGAGCAGTACGTC.

The DNA for the CDR3 is TGTGCCAGCAGTATCCACAGGGGAGGAGAGACCCAGTACTTC. This encodes CASSIHRGGETQYF. V usage is TRBV6-5 and J usage is TRBJ2-5, with a possible D match to TRBD1 (7 bases). The germline CDR1 and CDR2 sequences are MNHEY and SVGAGI. Trimming took off 5 bases at V and 4 bases at J, with 14 bases between the two ends. This CDR3 region has 14 residues.